These 18 T cell receptor beta chains were sequenced from one sample in a study of blood T cell repertoires in COVID-19. TCRdb keeps only in-frame clones here, not all; method: immunoSEQ multiplex PCR. The table records approximately 250,000 clones, roughly 84% of them present only once. The sequenced material came from peripheral blood. The receptor source for this set is a woman between 40 and 50 years old who had recovered from COVID-19.

For this clone: The junction differs from germline at one of its ends, possibly a read error. This rearrangement joins TRBV2 to TRBJ1-3; 7 bases are shared with TRBD1. The CDR3 contains 17 residues. Per the germline V gene, CDR1 is SNHLY and CDR2 is FYNNEI. CDR3 sequence reads: CASSDVEDRPSGNTIYF. Written as DNA, the CDR3 is TGTGCCAGCAGTGATGTTGAGGACAGGCCCTCTGGGAACACCATATATTTT.

The chain recombines TRBV6-5 with TRBJ1-2; D call uncertain. CDR1 is MNHEY and CDR2 is SVGAGI in the germline V gene. CDR3 length: 15 residues. V was cut by 6 bases and J by 1 base, with 15 bases left in between. The CDR3 DNA sequence: TGTGCCAGCAGCCTGGGGTGGCGGGATAACTATGGCTACACCTTC. It specifies CASSLGWRDNYGYTF.

V gene TRBV7-9 combines with J gene TRBJ2-3; D gene unclear. The V end lost 3 bases, the J end lost 9 bases, and 22 bases lay between the germline ends. CDR1 and CDR2 (germline): SEHNR, FQNEAQ (reference sequence). This CDR3 is built from 16 residues. CDR3 residues: CASSFNAVEIGGTQYF. As DNA, the CDR3 is TGTGCCAGCAGCTTCAACGCGGTTGAGATCGGTGGAACGCAGTATTTT.

This clone appeared a single time. The chain recombines TRBV6-5 with TRBJ1-1; 8 positions agree with TRBD1. V was clipped by 7 bases and J by 9 bases; unmatched bases: 7. Germline lookup yields CDR1 MNHEY and CDR2 SVGAGI. This CDR3 region has 12 residues. The CDR3 bases are TGTGCCAGCACCGGACAGGGATTGCAAGCTTTCTTT. Translating it yields CASTGQGLQAFF.

The rearrangement links TRBV6-6 to TRBJ2-7, with 7 bases that match TRBD2. The junction had 5 bases not matched to a gene; V was cut back by 6 bases and J by 6 bases. The CDR3 consists of 12 residues. Per germline, CDR1 MNHNY and CDR2 SVGAGI (reference sequence). The CDR3 reads CASSSSGTEQYF. In nucleotides, the CDR3 is TGTGCCAGCAGCTCTAGCGGTACCGAGCAGTACTTC.

This clone was detected only once. This chain uses TRBV6-5 with TRBJ2-7; 9 bases map to TRBD1. J gave up 5 bases and V 0 bases, and 5 bases lay outside the gene matches. The length of the CDR3 is 15 residues. The germline CDR1 and CDR2 sequences are MNHEY and SVGAGI. The CDR3 DNA follows: TGTGCCAGCAGTTACTCTTGGACAGGGGCCAACGAGCAGTACTTC. Translated, it gives CASSYSWTGANEQYF.

The CDR3 region is CASSPRGLTPGQPQHF. The CDR3 DNA follows: TGTGCCAGCTCACCAAGGGGATTAACCCCAGGTCAGCCCCAGCATTTT. The rearrangement joins TRBV18 to TRBJ1-5; possible D gene TRBD1, 5 bases. The V gene's germline CDR1 is KGHSH and CDR2 LQKENI. Trimming cost V 2 bases and J 6 bases, with 17 bases left between them. The CDR3 extends over 16 amino acids.

The V gene is TRBV9, the J gene TRBJ2-4; TRBD2 might be the D (7 bases). The CDR3 contains 15 residues. Germline assignment: CDR1 SGDLS and CDR2 YYNGEE. The germline V and J ends were trimmed by 0 bases and 9 bases, with 16 bases remaining between them. The CDR3 loop reads CASSVGGGASGIQYF. Here the CDR3 DNA reads TGTGCCAGCAGCGTAGGAGGGGGGGCAAGTGGCATTCAGTACTTC.

The chain carries TRBV28 and TRBJ1-2, with 7 bases that match TRBD1. With 3 bases clipped from V and 5 bases from J, the junction kept 9 bases outside the gene matches. This CDR3 comprises 15 residues. Germline-derived CDR1 and CDR2 are MDHEN and SYDVKM. The CDR3 sequence: CASSFGQGGGYGYTF. CDR3 coding DNA: TGTGCCAGCAGTTTTGGGCAGGGGGGCGGTTATGGCTACACCTTC.

The chain carries TRBV27 and TRBJ1-6; D is possibly TRBD1 (5 bases). The germline gives CDR1 MNHEY, CDR2 SMNVEV (reference sequence). The CDR3 spans 13 residues. Trimming pared 3 bases from V and 7 bases from J, leaving 7 bases between. In nucleotides, the CDR3 is TGTGCCAGCAGTTTGGGGGGAAATTCACCCCTCCACTTT. This translates into CASSLGGNSPLHF.

In its sample, this clone was seen a few times. The V and J genes are TRBV7-2 and TRBJ1-2, with D perhaps TRBD1 (6 bases). V lost 3 bases and J lost 6, with 17 bases in between. The CDR3 has 15 residues. In germline, CDR1 is SGHTA, CDR2 FQGNSA. This CDR3 is CASSFQGLRMDGYTF. The CDR3 nucleotides read TGTGCCAGCAGCTTCCAGGGGCTCCGTATGGATGGCTACACCTTC.

The V gene is TRBV18, the J gene TRBJ1-4, with no clear D. The CDR3 contains 15 residues. The germline V gene encodes CDR1 KGHSH and CDR2 LQKENI. V lost 5 bases, J lost 0 bases, and 10 bases lay in between. The CDR3 DNA reads TGTGCCAGCTCATCCTATACTGCAACTAATGAAAAACTGTTTTTT. This sequence encodes CASSSYTATNEKLFF.

In this sample, this clone turned up a few times. The sample carries other DNA sequences with the same CDR3. The chain carries TRBV11-3 and TRBJ1-2, with D perhaps TRBD1 (5 bases). The CDR3 runs to 12 residues. CDR1 SGHNT and CDR2 YENEEA come from the germline V gene. Trimming pared 5 bases from V and 3 bases from J, leaving 7 bases between. The CDR3 protein is CASSPGDYGYTF. In DNA form, the CDR3 reads TGTGCCAGCAGCCCGGGGGACTATGGCTACACCTTC.

The chain is built from TRBV24-1 and TRBJ2-1; D might be TRBD1 (5 bases). Per germline, CDR1 KGHDR and CDR2 SFDVKD. This CDR3 is built from 12 residues. V was shortened by 5 bases and J by 9 bases, with 10 bases between the two germline ends. CDR3: CATSGLRGEQFF. The CDR3 DNA follows: TGTGCCACCAGTGGTCTTAGGGGTGAGCAGTTCTTC.

J is TRBJ1-1 and V is TRBV10-3, with unresolved D. CDR1 and CDR2 from the germline V gene are ENHRY and SYGVKD. This CDR3 has 13 amino acids. V was trimmed by 8 bases and J by 0 bases, leaving 10 bases between them. CDR3 bases: TGTGCCATCGGAAACGGGTTGAACACTGAAGCTTTCTTT. Its protein is CAIGNGLNTEAFF.

This clone was observed once. The rearrangement links TRBV6-5 to TRBJ2-3; 10 bases are shared with TRBD2. Per germline, CDR1 MNHEY and CDR2 SVGAGI. This CDR3 is built from 14 residues. With 6 bases clipped from V and 4 bases from J, the junction kept 4 bases outside the gene matches. The CDR3 is CASRERGGSDTQYF. CDR3 DNA sequence: TGTGCCAGCAGGGAGCGGGGGGGATCAGATACGCAGTATTTT.

The chain carries TRBV5-1 and TRBJ2-7; D call uncertain. The V gene's germline CDR1 is SGHRS and CDR2 YFSETQ. The CDR3 is 13 amino acids. The germline V and J ends were trimmed by 0 bases and 4 bases, with 8 bases remaining between them. CDR3 residues: CASSLEQSYEQYF. The CDR3 DNA reads TGCGCCAGCAGCTTGGAACAGAGTTACGAGCAGTACTTC.

The chain carries TRBV28 and TRBJ2-7; D might be TRBD2 (5 bases). This CDR3 region has 12 residues. Germline assignment: CDR1 MDHEN and CDR2 SYDVKM. V lost 4 bases and J 6 bases, leaving 10 bases between the germline ends. CDR3 DNA: TGTGCCAGCAGTTACGGAGGTCTCGAGCAGTACTTC. Translation gives CASSYGGLEQYF.